This TCR beta chain came from a study of blood T cell repertoires in COVID-19. Germline values: CDR1 MNHEY, CDR2 SVGEGT. This CDR3 contains 16 residues. J gave up 4 bases and V 2 bases, and 5 bases lay outside the gene matches. Sequencing used immunoSEQ multiplex PCR; TCRdb keeps in-frame clones, though not all of them. Among about 220,000 clones, 70% to 85% were seen once, and the ten largest hold about 3.4%. The sample comprised PBMCs or T cells enriched from blood (not recorded which). This TCR was sampled from a woman aged 60 to 75 who had recovered from COVID-19. The V call is TRBV6-2 or TRBV6-3, the J call TRBJ1-6; 7 bases map to TRBD1. The CDR3 loop reads CASSYPTGSYNSPLHF. For the CDR3, the DNA is TGTGCCAGCAGTTACCCGACAGGGTCTTATAATTCACCCCTCCACTTT.